This TCR beta chain was recovered during a study of response to subunit inactivated influenza vaccine. General study results and limits: The authors put forward the suggestion that each seasonal influenza vaccination may bring in only a limited number of new T cells.

This clonotype has a handful of counts. Antigen specificity is unknown. The germline CDR1 and CDR2 sequences are SGHVS and FQNEAQ. The CDR3 loop spans 17 amino acids. V lost 0 bases to trimming and J lost 5 bases, with 16 bases between them. TCRdb recomputed calls from the RT-PCR reads with MiXCR, one row per CDR3 protein. The sample has a few hundred thousand distinct CDR3 sequences, 22% seen once. The specimen was PBMCs from blood, collected about 19 months after vaccination. The J gene is TRBJ1-4, the V gene TRBV7-8, with a weak D call TRBD1 (5 bases). This TCR derives from a man between 45 and 75 years old who received an inactivated influenza vaccine. As DNA, the CDR3 is TGTGCCAGCAGCTTAGCGGCAGCCGGGACCTTCAATGAAAAACTGTTTTTT. Its translation is CASSLAAAGTFNEKLFF.